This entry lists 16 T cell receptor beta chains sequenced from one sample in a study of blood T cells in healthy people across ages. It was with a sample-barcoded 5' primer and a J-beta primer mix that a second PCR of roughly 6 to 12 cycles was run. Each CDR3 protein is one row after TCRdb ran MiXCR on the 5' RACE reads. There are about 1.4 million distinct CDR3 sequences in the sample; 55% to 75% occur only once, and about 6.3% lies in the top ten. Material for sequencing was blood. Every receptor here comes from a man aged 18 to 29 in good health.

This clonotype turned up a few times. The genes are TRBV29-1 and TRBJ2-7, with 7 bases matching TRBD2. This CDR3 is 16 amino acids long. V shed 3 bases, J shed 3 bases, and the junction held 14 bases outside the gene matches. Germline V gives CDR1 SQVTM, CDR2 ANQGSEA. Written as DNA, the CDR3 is TGCAGCGTTGAGGCACCTGGCGGGGGACGACACTACGAGCAGTACTTC. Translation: CSVEAPGGGRHYEQYF.

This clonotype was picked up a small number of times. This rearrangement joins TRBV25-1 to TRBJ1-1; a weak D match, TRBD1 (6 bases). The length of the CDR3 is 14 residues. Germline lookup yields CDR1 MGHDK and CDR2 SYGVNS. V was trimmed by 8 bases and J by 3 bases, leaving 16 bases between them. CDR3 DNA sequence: TGTGCCAGCCGACAGGAGCTGGGGGACACTGAAGCTTTCTTT. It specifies CASRQELGDTEAFF.

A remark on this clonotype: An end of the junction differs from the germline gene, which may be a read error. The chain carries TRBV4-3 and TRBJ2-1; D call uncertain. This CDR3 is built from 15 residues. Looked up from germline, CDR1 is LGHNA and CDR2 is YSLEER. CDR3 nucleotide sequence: TGCGCCGGCAGCCAAGATACAAGCTCCTACAATGAGCAGTTCTTC. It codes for CAGSQDTSSYNEQFF.

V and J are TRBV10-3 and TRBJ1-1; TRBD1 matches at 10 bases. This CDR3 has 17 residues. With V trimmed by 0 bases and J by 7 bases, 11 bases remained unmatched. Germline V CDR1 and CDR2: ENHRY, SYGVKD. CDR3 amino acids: CAISESRGQGHNGEAFF. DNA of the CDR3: TGTGCCATCAGTGAGTCGAGGGGACAGGGGCATAATGGTGAAGCTTTCTTT.

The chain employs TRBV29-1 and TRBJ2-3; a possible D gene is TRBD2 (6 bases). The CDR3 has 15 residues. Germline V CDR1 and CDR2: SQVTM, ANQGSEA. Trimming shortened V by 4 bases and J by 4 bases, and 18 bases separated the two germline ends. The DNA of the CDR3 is TGCAGCGTTGTTGGGGGAACGGGAGCCTCAGATACGCAGTATTTT. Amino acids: CSVVGGTGASDTQYF.

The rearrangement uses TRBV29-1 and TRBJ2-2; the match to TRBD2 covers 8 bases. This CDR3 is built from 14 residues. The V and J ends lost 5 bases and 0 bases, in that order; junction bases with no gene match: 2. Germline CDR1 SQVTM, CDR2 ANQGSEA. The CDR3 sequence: CSVLAGTNTGELFF. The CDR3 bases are TGCAGCGTTTTAGCGGGGACGAACACCGGGGAGCTGTTTTTT.

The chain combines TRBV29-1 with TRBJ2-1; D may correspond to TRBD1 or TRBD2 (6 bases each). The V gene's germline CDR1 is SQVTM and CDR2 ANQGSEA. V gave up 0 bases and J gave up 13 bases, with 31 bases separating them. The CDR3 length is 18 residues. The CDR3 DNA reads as TGCAGCGTTGAAGATCCCGCTTGGGATAGGGGGGCGGAGAAGACCCAGTTCTTC. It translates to CSVEDPAWDRGAEKTQFF.

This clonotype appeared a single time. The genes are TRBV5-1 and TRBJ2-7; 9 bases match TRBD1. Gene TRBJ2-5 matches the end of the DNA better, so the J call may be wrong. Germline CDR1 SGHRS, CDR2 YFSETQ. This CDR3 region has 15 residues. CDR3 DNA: TGCGCCAGCAGCCCCCGGGACAGGGTAGGGGAGACCCAGTACTTC. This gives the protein CASSPRDRVGETQYF.

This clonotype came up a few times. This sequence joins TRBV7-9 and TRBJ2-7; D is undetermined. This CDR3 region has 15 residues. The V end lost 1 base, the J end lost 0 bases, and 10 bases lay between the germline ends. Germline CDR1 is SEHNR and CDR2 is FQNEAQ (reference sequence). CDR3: CASSLGLTDSYEQYF. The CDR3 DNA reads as TGTGCCAGCAGCTTAGGGCTTACAGACTCCTACGAGCAGTACTTC.

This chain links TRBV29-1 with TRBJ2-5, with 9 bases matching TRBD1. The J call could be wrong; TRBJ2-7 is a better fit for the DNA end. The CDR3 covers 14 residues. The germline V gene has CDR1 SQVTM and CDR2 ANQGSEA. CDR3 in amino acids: CSVVWTGVPYEQYF. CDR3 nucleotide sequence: TGCAGCGTTGTCTGGACAGGGGTCCCCTACGAGCAGTACTTC.

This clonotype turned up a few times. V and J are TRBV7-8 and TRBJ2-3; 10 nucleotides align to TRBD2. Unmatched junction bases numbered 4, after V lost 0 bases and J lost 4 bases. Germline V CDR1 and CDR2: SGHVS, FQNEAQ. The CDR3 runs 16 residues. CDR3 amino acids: CASSLALAGGSDTQYF. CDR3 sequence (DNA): TGTGCCAGCAGCTTAGCGTTAGCGGGAGGTTCAGATACGCAGTATTTT. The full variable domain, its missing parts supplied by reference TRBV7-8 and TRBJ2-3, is GAGVSQSPRYKVAKRGQDVALRCDPISGHVSLFWYQQALGQGPEFLTYFQNEAQLDKSGLPSDRFFAERPEGSVSTLKIQRTQQEDSAVYLCASSLALAGGSDTQYFGPGTRLTVL.

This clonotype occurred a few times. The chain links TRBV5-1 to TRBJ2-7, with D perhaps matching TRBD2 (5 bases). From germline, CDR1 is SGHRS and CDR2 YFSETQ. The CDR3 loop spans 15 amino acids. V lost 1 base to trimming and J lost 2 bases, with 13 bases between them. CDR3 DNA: TGCGCCAGCAGCTTGCATCGGGATCCCACCTACGAGCAGTACTTC. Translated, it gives CASSLHRDPTYEQYF.

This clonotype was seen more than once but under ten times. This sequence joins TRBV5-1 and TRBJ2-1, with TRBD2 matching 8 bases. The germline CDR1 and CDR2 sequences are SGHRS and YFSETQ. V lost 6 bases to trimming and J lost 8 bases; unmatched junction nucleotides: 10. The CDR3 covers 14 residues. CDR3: CASMSSGVLDEQFF. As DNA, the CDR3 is TGCGCCAGCATGAGTAGCGGGGTCTTAGATGAGCAGTTCTTC.

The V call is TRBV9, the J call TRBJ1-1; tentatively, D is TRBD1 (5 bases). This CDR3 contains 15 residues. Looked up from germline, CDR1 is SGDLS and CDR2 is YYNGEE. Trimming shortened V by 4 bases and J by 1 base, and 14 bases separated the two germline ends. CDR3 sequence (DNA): TGTGCCAGCAGCCCTTACTCCACAGGGAACACTGAAGCTTTCTTT. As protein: CASSPYSTGNTEAFF.

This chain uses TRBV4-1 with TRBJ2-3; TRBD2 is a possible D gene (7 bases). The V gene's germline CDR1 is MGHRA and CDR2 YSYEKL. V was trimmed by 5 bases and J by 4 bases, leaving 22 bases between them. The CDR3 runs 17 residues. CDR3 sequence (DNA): TGCGCCAGCAGCGCTGCAGCCACGGGGGGCCGAGCAGATACGCAGTATTTT. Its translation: CASSAAATGGRADTQYF.

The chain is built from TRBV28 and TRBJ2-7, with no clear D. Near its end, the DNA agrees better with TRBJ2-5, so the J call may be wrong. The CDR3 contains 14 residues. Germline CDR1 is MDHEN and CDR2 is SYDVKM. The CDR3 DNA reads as TGTGCCAGCAGTTCCCATCCCAGTAAAGAGACCCAGTACTTC. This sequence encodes CASSSHPSKETQYF.